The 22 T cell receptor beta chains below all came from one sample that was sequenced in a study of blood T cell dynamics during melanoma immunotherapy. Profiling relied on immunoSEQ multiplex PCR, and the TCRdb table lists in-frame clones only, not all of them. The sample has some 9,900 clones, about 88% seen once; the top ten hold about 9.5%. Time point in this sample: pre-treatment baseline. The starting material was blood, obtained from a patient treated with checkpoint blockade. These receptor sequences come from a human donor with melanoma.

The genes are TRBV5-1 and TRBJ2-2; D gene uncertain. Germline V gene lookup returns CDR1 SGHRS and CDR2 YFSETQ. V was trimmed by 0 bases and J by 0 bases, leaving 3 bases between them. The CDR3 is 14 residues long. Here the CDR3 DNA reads TGCGCCAGCAGCTTGGGACCGAACACCGGGGAGCTGTTTTTT. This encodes CASSLGPNTGELFF.

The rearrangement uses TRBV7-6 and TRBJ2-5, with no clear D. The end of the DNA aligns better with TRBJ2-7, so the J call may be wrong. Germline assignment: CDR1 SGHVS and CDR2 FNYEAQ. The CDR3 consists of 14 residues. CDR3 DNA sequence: TGTGCCAGCAGCTCCTTATGGAAGGACTACGAGCAGTACTTC. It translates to CASSSLWKDYEQYF.

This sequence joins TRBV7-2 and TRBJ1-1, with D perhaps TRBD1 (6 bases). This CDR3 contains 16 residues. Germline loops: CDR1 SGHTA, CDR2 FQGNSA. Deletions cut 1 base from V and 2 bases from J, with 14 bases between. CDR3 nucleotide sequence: TGTGCCAGCAGCTTAGTAGGCGGACAGCCTAACACTGAAGCTTTCTTT. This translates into CASSLVGGQPNTEAFF.

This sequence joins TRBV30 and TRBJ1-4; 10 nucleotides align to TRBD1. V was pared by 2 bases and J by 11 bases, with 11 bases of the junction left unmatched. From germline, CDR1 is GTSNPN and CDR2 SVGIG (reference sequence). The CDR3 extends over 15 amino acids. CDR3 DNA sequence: TGTGCCTGGAGTCGTTCCGGGACAGGGGAGGTGAAACTGTTTTTT. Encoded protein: CAWSRSGTGEVKLFF.

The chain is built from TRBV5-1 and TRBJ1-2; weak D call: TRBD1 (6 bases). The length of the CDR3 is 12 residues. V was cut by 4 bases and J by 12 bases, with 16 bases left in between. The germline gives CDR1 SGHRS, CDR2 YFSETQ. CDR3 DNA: TGCGCCAGCAGCCTCGGACAGTCGAGTAACACCTTC. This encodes CASSLGQSSNTF.

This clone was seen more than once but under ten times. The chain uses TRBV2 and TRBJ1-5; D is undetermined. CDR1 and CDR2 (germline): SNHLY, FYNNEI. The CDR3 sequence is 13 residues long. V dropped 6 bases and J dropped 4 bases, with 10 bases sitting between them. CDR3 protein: CASSFWANQPQHF. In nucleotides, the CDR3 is TGTGCCAGCAGCTTCTGGGCGAATCAGCCCCAGCATTTT.

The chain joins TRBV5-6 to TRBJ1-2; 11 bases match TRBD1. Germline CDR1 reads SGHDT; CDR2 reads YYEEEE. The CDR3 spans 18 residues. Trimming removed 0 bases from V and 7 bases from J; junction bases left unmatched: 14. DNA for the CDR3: TGTGCCAGCAGCTTGGGGCTGGATCTAGGACAGGGGGCGTCTGGCTACACCTTC. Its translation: CASSLGLDLGQGASGYTF.

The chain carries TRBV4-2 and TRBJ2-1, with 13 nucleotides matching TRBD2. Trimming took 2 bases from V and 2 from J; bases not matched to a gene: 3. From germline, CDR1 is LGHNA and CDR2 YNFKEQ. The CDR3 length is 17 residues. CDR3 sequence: CASSQLLAGGTYNEQFF. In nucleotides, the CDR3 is TGTGCCAGCAGCCAACTACTAGCGGGGGGGACCTACAATGAGCAGTTCTTC.

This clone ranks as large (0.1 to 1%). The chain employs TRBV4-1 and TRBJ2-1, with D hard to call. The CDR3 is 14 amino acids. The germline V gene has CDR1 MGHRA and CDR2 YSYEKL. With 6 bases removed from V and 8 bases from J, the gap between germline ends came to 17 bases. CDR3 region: CASSFGPQEHEQFF. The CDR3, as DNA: TGCGCCAGCAGTTTTGGACCCCAGGAGCATGAGCAGTTCTTC.

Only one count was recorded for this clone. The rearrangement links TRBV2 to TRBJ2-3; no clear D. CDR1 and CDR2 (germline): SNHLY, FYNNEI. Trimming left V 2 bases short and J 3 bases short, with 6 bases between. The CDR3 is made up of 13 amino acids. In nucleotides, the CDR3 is TGTGCCAGCAGTGAACAAGAGACAGATACGCAGTATTTT. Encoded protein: CASSEQETDTQYF.

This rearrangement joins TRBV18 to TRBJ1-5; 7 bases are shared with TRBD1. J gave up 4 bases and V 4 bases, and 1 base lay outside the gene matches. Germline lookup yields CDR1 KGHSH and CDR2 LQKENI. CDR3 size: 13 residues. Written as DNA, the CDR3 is TGTGCCAGCTCACAGGGGGCAAATCAGCCCCAGCATTTT. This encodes CASSQGANQPQHF.

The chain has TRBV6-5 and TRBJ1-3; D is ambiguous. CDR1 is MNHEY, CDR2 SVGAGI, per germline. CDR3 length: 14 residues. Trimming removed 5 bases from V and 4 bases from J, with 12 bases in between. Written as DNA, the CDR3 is TGTGCCAGCAGTGCTAGAGCAAGAGGAAACACCATATATTTT. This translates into CASSARARGNTIYF.

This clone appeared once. The DNA for the CDR3 is TGCGCCAGCAGCCAAGATAGGGATTCCCGCGAGCAGTACGTC. Amino acid sequence: CASSQDRDSREQYV. This chain connects TRBV4-1 to TRBJ2-7; no firm D call. V shed 0 bases and J shed 6 bases, with 12 bases lying between them. CDR3 size: 14 residues. CDR1 is MGHRA, CDR2 YSYEKL, per germline.

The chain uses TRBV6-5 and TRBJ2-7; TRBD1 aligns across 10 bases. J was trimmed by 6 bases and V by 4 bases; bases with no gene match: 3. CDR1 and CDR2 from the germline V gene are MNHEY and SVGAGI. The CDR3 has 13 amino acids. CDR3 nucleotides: TGTGCCAGCAGTTTCCGGGACAGGGGCGAGCAGTACGTC. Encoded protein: CASSFRDRGEQYV.

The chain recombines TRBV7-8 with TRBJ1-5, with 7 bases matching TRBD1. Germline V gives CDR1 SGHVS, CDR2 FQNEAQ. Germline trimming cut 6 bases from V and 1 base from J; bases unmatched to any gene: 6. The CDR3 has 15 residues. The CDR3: CASRPNRGSNQPQHF. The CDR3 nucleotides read TGTGCCAGCAGACCCAACAGGGGAAGCAATCAGCCCCAGCATTTT.

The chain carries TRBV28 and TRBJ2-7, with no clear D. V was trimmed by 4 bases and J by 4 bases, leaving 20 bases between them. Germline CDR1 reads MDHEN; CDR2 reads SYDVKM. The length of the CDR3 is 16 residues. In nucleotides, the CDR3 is TGTGCCAGCAGTTCCGGCCCCGGGTTAGGGAAGTACGAGCAGTACGTC. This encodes CASSSGPGLGKYEQYV.

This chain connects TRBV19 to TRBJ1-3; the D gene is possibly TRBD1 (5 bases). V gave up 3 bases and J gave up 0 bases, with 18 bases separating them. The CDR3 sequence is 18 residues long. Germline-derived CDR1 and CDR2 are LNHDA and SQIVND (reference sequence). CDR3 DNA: TGTGCCAGTAGTATGGGGAGGGGCGACTTCTACTCTGGAAACACCATATATTTT. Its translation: CASSMGRGDFYSGNTIYF.

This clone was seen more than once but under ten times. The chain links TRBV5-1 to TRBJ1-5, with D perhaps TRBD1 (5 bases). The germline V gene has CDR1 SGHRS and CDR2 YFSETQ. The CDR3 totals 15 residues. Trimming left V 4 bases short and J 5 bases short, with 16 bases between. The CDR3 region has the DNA TGCGCCAGCAGCACCTTCGGGGCCGTAGATCAGCCCCAGCATTTT. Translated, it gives CASSTFGAVDQPQHF.

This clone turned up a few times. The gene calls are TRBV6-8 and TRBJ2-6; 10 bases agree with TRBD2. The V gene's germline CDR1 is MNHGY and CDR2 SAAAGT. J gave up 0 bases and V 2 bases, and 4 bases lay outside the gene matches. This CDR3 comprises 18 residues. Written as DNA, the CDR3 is TGTGCCAGCAGTTACCGGGCTAGCGGGGGCTCTGGGGCCAACGTCCTGACTTTC. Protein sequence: CASSYRASGGSGANVLTF.

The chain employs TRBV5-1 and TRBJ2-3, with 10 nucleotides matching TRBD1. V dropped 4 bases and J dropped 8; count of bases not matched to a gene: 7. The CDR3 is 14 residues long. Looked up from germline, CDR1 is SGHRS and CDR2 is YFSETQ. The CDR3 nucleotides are TGCGCCAGCAGCCCCGGGACAGGGGTGGGTACGCAGTATTTT. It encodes CASSPGTGVGTQYF.

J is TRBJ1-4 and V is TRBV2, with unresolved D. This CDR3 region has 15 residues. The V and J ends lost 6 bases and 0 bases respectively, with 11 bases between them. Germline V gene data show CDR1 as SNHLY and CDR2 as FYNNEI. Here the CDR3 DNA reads TGTGCCAGCAGGTACAGTCTCACAACTAATGAAAAACTGTTTTTT. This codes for CASRYSLTTNEKLFF.

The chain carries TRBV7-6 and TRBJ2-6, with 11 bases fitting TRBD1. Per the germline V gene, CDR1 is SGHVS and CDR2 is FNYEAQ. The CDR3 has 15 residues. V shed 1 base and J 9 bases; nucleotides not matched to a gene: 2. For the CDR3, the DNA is TGTGCCAGCAGCTTAGGGACAGGGGGCCTCAACGTCCTGACTTTC. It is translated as CASSLGTGGLNVLTF.